These 23 T cell receptor beta chains originate from one sample sequenced in a study of T cell changes during pregnancy in multiple sclerosis. Produced via immunoSEQ multiplex PCR; TCRdb's table is partial and in-frame only. The sample includes tens of thousands of clones, 92% of them seen just once. Source: peripheral blood, taken in the third trimester of pregnancy. The source of these receptors is a female donor in good health, enrolled as a control in a pregnancy study.

This chain joins TRBV10-3 and TRBJ2-7; maybe TRBD2 (5 bases). CDR1 is ENHRY and CDR2 is SYGVKD in the germline V gene. The ends were cut back, 3 bases at V and 2 bases at J, with 11 bases in the middle. The CDR3 extends over 14 amino acids. CDR3 sequence: CAISDPGSTYEQYF. The CDR3 nucleotides are TGTGCCATCAGTGATCCGGGGTCAACCTACGAGCAGTACTTC.

The CDR3: CASSVAAGGSGNTIYF. The CDR3 DNA reads as TGTGCCAGCAGCGTAGCCGCGGGGGGCTCTGGAAACACCATATATTTT. The V gene is TRBV9, the J gene TRBJ1-3; a possible D gene is TRBD1 (5 bases). Trimming took 0 bases from V and 0 from J, leaving 10 bases between them. The CDR3 contains 16 residues. The germline CDR1 and CDR2 sequences are SGDLS and YYNGEE.

The chain is built from TRBV7-6 and TRBJ2-1; possible D gene TRBD1, 5 bases. Germline lookup yields CDR1 SGHVS and CDR2 FNYEAQ. The CDR3 contains 16 residues. Between the trimmed V and J ends, which lost 2 bases and 7 bases, there was a span of 18 bases. The CDR3 protein is CASSLHSTVMRNEQFF. CDR3 bases: TGTGCCAGCAGCTTACATTCGACAGTAATGAGGAATGAGCAGTTCTTC.

V usage is TRBV4-1 and J usage is TRBJ2-7; the match to TRBD2 covers 8 bases. The V and J ends lost 3 bases and 2 bases, in that order; junction bases with no gene match: 0. The CDR3 runs 13 residues. Germline V gene data show CDR1 as MGHRA and CDR2 as YSYEKL. CDR3 sequence: CASSQGLAYEQYF. As DNA, the CDR3 is TGCGCCAGCAGCCAGGGACTAGCCTACGAGCAGTACTTC.

The gene calls are TRBV28 and TRBJ1-5; D unresolved. The V and J ends lost 4 bases and 5 bases respectively, with 15 bases between them. The CDR3 extends over 15 amino acids. Per the germline V gene, CDR1 is MDHEN and CDR2 is SYDVKM. CDR3 nucleotide sequence: TGTGCCAGCAGTTCGGGCGGCGGGGTCGATCAGCCCCAGCATTTT. Amino acids: CASSSGGGVDQPQHF.

CDR3 bases: TGTGCCAGCAGCGAACCATCAGGGGGTTACGGCTACACCTTC. It yields the protein CASSEPSGGYGYTF. The chain links TRBV9 to TRBJ1-2; 7 nucleotides agree with TRBD1. Trimming at V came to 3 bases and at J to 8 bases, leaving 10 bases not matched to a gene. From germline, CDR1 is SGDLS and CDR2 YYNGEE. The CDR3 spans 14 residues.

This clone was counted a single time. The V call is TRBV29-1, the J call TRBJ2-1; TRBD2 is a possible D gene (6 bases). This CDR3 contains 14 residues. With 1 base removed from V and 6 bases from J, the gap between germline ends came to 13 bases. Germline V gives CDR1 SQVTM, CDR2 ANQGSEA. In DNA form, the CDR3 reads TGCAGCGTTGAAGGTGGTCTAGCGCTCAATGAGCAGTTCTTC. This sequence encodes CSVEGGLALNEQFF.

V and J are TRBV6-5 and TRBJ1-2, with 8 bases matching TRBD1. The CDR3 spans 15 residues. V was pared by 0 bases and J by 5 bases, with 5 bases of the junction left unmatched. From germline, CDR1 is MNHEY and CDR2 SVGAGI. The CDR3 nucleotides are TGTGCCAGCAGTTACTCAGGACAGGGACTGTATGGCTACACCTTC. Encoded protein: CASSYSGQGLYGYTF.

The chain employs TRBV29-1 and TRBJ2-1; 8 nucleotides match TRBD1. The CDR3 loop spans 12 amino acids. V dropped 6 bases and J dropped 10; count of bases not matched to a gene: 8. Germline loops: CDR1 SQVTM, CDR2 ANQGSEA. The DNA of the CDR3 is TGCAGCGTCTCTTGGACAGGGAAAGAGCAGTTCTTC. Encoded protein: CSVSWTGKEQFF.

The chain employs TRBV28 and TRBJ2-6; 8 nucleotides align to TRBD1. The junction had 10 bases not matched to a gene; V was cut back by 9 bases and J by 0 bases. CDR3 size: 17 residues. Germline CDR1 and CDR2: MDHEN and SYDVKM. The CDR3 region has the DNA TGTGCCAGTGCCCGACAGGGGATGTACTCTGGGGCCAACGTCCTGACTTTC. Protein sequence: CASARQGMYSGANVLTF. The full variable domain, rest sourced from reference TRBV28 and TRBJ2-6, is DVKVTQSSRYLVKRTGEKVFLECVQDMDHENMFWYRQDPGLGLRLIYFSYDVKMKEKGDIPEGYSVSREKKERFSLILESASTNQTSMYLCASARQGMYSGANVLTFGAGSRLTVL.

V is TRBV6-5 and J is TRBJ2-7, with D possibly being TRBD1 (5 bases). CDR3 length: 14 residues. V gave up 5 bases and J gave up 3 bases, with 14 bases separating them. Germline-derived CDR1 and CDR2 are MNHEY and SVGAGI. The CDR3 coding sequence is TGTGCCAGCAGTCTTGACTGGACAAACTACGAGCAGTACTTC. Protein sequence: CASSLDWTNYEQYF.

This sequence joins TRBV19 and TRBJ1-5; D gene ambiguous. This CDR3 spans 13 amino acids. The germline CDR1 and CDR2 sequences are LNHDA and SQIVND (reference sequence). Between the trimmed V and J ends, which lost 1 base and 7 bases, there was a span of 8 bases. CDR3: CASSIVPGQPQHF. As DNA, the CDR3 is TGTGCCAGTAGTATAGTCCCCGGGCAGCCCCAGCATTTT.

The chain uses TRBV4-2 and TRBJ2-1, with 12 nucleotides matching TRBD2. CDR3 length equals 17 residues. The trim removed 2 bases at V and 7 bases at J, leaving 9 bases unmatched. Germline values: CDR1 LGHNA, CDR2 YNFKEQ. CDR3 nucleotides: TGTGCCAGCAGCCAAAGTGGCGGACTAGCGGGAAGTAATGAGCAGTTCTTC. Translated, it gives CASSQSGGLAGSNEQFF.

The chain is built from TRBV29-1 and TRBJ1-2; D gene unclear. The CDR3 sequence is 15 residues long. Germline CDR1 reads SQVTM; CDR2 reads ANQGSEA. Trimming removed 6 bases at V and 4 bases at J, with 21 bases between. The CDR3 protein is CSVPSGNLGAYGYTF. The CDR3 DNA reads as TGCAGCGTGCCCTCGGGGAATCTTGGAGCCTATGGCTACACCTTC.

The genes are TRBV9 and TRBJ2-3, with 11 bases aligning to TRBD2. Germline V lookup: CDR1 SGDLS, CDR2 YYNGEE. V gave up 0 bases and J gave up 5 bases; unmatched junction bases: 5. The CDR3 has 16 residues. The CDR3: CASSVGGTSGRDTQYF. CDR3 in DNA: TGTGCCAGCAGCGTAGGAGGGACTAGCGGCAGAGATACGCAGTATTTT.

At least ten counts were recorded for this clone. This chain links TRBV10-3 with TRBJ2-7, with D possibly TRBD2 on 5 matching bases. CDR1 and CDR2 from the germline V gene are ENHRY and SYGVKD. The germline V and J ends were trimmed by 1 base and 4 bases, with 8 bases remaining between them. The CDR3 extends over 13 amino acids. The CDR3 sequence: CAISEYEGYEQYF. The CDR3 bases are TGTGCCATCAGTGAGTATGAGGGATACGAGCAGTACTTC.

The rearrangement uses TRBV2 and TRBJ1-2, with 7 bases aligning to TRBD1. CDR1 is SNHLY and CDR2 is FYNNEI in the germline V gene. V lost 10 bases to trimming and J lost 2 bases; unmatched junction nucleotides: 7. The CDR3 is 13 amino acids. CDR3: CATNRGKNYGYTF. CDR3 bases: TGTGCCACCAACAGGGGTAAAAACTATGGCTACACCTTC.

The chain's CDR3 is CASSLDEGSQPQHF. The CDR3 DNA reads TGTGCCAGCAGTTTAGATGAGGGATCTCAGCCCCAGCATTTT. This chain links TRBV27 with TRBJ1-5; D uncertain. The V gene lost 2 bases and the J gene lost 6 bases, with 11 bases spanning the gap. The CDR3 sequence is 14 residues long. Looked up from germline, CDR1 is MNHEY and CDR2 is SMNVEV (reference sequence).

The chain combines TRBV28 with TRBJ1-1; D not certain. The V end lost 8 bases, the J end lost 2 bases, and 12 bases lay between the germline ends. CDR1 MDHEN and CDR2 SYDVKM come from the germline V gene. The CDR3 spans 13 residues. CDR3 nucleotides: TGTGCCAGCGCCCGGTCCCTCAACACTGAAGCTTTCTTT. This translates into CASARSLNTEAFF.

DNA for the CDR3: TGTGCCAGCAGTGAAGGGAGAGGGTACACTGAAGCTTTCTTT. It encodes CASSEGRGYTEAFF. The chain is built from TRBV6-1 and TRBJ1-1; D is unclear. This CDR3 has 14 residues. Germline-derived CDR1 and CDR2 are MNHNS and SASEGT. V was pared by 1 base and J by 3 bases, with 9 bases between.

The chain couples TRBV7-3 to TRBJ2-5; tentative D call: TRBD1 (5 bases). This CDR3 is 14 amino acids long. Looked up from germline, CDR1 is SGHTA and CDR2 is FQGTGA. Trimming took off 6 bases at V and 1 base at J, with 12 bases between the two ends. CDR3 DNA sequence: TGTGCCAGCAGTTCAGGGTACGGCCAAGAGACCCAGTACTTC. It specifies CASSSGYGQETQYF. The full variable domain, with the rest looked up from reference TRBV7-3 and TRBJ2-5, is GAGVSQTPSNKVTEKGKYVELRCDPISGHTALYWYRQSLGQGPEFLIYFQGTGAADDSGLPNDRFFAVRPEGSVSTLKIQRTERGDSAVYLCASSSGYGQETQYFGPGTRLLVL.

The V and J genes are TRBV29-1 and TRBJ2-2; a possible D gene is TRBD1 (6 bases). The germline V and J ends were trimmed by 4 bases and 2 bases, with 11 bases remaining between them. The CDR3 runs to 14 residues. CDR1 is SQVTM, CDR2 ANQGSEA, per germline. This CDR3 is CSVVGQLNTGELFF. CDR3 DNA: TGCAGCGTTGTAGGACAGCTTAACACCGGGGAGCTGTTTTTT.

This chain links TRBV15 with TRBJ2-7, with TRBD2 matching over 7 bases. CDR1 is LNHNV and CDR2 is YYDKDF in the germline V gene (reference sequence). The V gene end was trimmed by 3 bases and the J gene end by 1 base; junction bases not matched to a gene: 12. CDR3 length: 17 residues. The CDR3 nucleotides read TGTGCCACCAGCAGGACGGGGAGGGGAGCGGTATCCTACGAGCAGTACTTC. This translates into CATSRTGRGAVSYEQYF.